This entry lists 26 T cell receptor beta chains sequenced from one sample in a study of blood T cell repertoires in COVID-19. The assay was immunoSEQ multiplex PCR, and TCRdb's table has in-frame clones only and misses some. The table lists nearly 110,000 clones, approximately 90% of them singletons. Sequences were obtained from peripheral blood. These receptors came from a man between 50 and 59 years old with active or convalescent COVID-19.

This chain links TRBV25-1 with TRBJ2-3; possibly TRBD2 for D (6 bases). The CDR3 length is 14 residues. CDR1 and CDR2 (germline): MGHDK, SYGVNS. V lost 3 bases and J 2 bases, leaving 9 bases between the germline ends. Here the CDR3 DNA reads TGTGCCAGCAGTGAGGGAGGACCCACAGATACGCAGTATTTT. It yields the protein CASSEGGPTDTQYF.

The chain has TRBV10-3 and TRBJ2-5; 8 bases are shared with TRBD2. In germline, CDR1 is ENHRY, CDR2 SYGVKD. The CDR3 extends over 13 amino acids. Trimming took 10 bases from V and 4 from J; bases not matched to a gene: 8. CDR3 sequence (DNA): TGTGCCACCGCGGGACGGGGGGGAGAGACCCAGTACTTC. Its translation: CATAGRGGETQYF.

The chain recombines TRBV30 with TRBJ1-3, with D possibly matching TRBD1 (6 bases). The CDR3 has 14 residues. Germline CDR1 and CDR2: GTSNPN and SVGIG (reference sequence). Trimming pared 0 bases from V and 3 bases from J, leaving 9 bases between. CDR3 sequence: CAWSVQGGGNTIYF. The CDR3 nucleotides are TGTGCCTGGAGTGTACAAGGGGGTGGAAACACCATATATTTT.

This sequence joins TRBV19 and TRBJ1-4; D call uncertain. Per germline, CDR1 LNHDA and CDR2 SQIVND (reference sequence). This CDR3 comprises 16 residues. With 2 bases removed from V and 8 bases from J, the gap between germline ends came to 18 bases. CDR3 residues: CASSILEGKGHEKLFF. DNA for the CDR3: TGTGCCAGTAGTATATTGGAGGGTAAAGGGCACGAAAAACTGTTTTTT.

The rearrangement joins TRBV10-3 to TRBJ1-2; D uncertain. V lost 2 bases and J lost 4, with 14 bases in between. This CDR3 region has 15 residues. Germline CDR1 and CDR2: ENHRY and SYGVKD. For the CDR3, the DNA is TGTGCCATCAGTGAGATCGAGGGCCGTTCCTATGGCTACACCTTC. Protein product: CAISEIEGRSYGYTF.

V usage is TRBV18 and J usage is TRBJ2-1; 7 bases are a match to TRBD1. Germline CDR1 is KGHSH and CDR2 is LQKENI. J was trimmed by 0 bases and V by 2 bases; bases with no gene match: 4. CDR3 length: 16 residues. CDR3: CASSPIRGSSYNEQFF. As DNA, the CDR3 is TGTGCCAGCTCACCAATCAGGGGGAGCTCCTACAATGAGCAGTTCTTC. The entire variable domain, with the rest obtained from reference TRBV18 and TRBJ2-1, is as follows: NAGVMQNPRHLVRRRGQEARLRCSPMKGHSHVYWYRQLPEEGLKFMVYLQKENIIDESGMPKERFSAEFPKEGPSILRIQQVVRGDSAAYFCASSPIRGSSYNEQFFGPGTRLTVL.

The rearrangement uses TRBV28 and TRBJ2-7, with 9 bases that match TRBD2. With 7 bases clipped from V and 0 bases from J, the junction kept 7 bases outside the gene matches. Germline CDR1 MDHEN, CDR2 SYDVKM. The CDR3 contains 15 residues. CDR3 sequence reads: CASTIGGGGSYEQYF. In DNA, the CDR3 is TGTGCCAGCACAATCGGCGGGGGGGGCTCCTACGAGCAGTACTTC.

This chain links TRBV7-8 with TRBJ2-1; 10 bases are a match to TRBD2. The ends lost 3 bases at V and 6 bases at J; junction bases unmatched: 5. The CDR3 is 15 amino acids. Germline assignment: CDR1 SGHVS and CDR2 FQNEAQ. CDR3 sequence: CASSFSLAGGNEQFF. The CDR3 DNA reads TGTGCCAGCAGCTTTAGTTTAGCGGGAGGCAATGAGCAGTTCTTC.

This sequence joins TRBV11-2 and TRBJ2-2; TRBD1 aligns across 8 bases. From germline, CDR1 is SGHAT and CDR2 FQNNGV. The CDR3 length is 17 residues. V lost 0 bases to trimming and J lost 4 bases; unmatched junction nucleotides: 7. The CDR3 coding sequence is TGTGCCAGCAGCTTAGATCTGACCCAGGGGGCCACCGGGGAGCTGTTTTTT. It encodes CASSLDLTQGATGELFF.

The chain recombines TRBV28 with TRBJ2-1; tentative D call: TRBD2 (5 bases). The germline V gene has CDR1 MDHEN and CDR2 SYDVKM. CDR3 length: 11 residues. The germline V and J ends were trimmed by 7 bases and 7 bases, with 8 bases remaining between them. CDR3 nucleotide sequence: TGTGCCAGCAAACGGGAAAATGAGCAGTTCTTC. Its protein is CASKRENEQFF.

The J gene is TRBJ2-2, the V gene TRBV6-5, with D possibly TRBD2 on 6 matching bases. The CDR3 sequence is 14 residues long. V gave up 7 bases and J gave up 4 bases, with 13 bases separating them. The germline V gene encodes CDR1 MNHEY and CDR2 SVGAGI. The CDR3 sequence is CASNRGGVTGELFF. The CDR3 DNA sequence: TGTGCCAGCAATAGGGGAGGAGTCACCGGGGAGCTGTTTTTT.

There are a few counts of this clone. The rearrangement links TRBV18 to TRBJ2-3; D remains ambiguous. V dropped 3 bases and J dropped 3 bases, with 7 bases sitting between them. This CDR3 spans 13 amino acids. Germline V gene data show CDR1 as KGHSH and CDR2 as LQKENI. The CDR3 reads CASSPPQTDTQYF. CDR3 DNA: TGTGCCAGCTCACCTCCTCAGACAGATACGCAGTATTTT.

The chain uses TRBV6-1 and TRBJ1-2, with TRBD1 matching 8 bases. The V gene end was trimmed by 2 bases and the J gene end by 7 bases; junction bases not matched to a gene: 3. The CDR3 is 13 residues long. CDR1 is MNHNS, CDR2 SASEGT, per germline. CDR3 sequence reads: CASSEQGATGYTF. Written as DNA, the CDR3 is TGTGCCAGCAGTGAACAGGGGGCAACTGGCTACACCTTC.

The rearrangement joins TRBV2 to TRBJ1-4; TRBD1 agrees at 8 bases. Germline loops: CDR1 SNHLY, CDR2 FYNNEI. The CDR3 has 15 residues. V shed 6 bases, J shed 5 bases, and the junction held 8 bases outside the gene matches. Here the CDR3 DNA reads TGTGCCAGCAGGACGACGGGACAGGCAAATGAAAAACTGTTTTTT. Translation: CASRTTGQANEKLFF.

The CDR3 nucleotides are TGTGCCAGCAGTCAACAGGGGGCCTACGAGCAGTACTTC. Encoded protein: CASSQQGAYEQYF. The gene calls are TRBV3-1 (or the pseudogene TRBV3-2) and TRBJ2-7, with 8 bases that match TRBD1. After removal of 6 bases from V and 2 bases from J, the junction contained 3 bases not matched to a gene. This CDR3 spans 13 amino acids. CDR1 is LGHDT and CDR2 is YNNKEL in the germline V gene (reference sequence).

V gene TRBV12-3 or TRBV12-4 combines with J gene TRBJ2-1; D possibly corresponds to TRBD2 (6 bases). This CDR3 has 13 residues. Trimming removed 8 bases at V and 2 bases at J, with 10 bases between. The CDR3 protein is CASGGGAYNEQFF. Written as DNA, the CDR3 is TGTGCCAGCGGAGGAGGGGCCTACAATGAGCAGTTCTTC.

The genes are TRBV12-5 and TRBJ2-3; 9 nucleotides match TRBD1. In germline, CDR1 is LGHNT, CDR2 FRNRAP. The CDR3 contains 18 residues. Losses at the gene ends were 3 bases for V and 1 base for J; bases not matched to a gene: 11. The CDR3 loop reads CASGFTRDRVKGTDTQYF. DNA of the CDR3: TGTGCTAGTGGTTTTACCCGGGACAGGGTGAAGGGCACAGATACGCAGTATTTT.

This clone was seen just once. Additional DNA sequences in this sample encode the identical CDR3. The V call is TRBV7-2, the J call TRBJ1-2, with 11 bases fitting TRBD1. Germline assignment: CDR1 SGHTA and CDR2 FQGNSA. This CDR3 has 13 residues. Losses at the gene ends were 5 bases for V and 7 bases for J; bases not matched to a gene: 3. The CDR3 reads CASSRGQGGGYTF. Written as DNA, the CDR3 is TGTGCCAGCAGCAGGGGACAGGGGGGTGGCTACACCTTC.

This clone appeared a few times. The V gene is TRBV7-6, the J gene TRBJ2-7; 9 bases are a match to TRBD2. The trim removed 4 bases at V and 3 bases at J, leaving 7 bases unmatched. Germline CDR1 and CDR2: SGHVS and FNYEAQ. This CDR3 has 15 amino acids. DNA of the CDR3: TGTGCCAGCAGCTACGGGGGCGGGAGGGTCTACGAGCAGTACTTC. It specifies CASSYGGGRVYEQYF.

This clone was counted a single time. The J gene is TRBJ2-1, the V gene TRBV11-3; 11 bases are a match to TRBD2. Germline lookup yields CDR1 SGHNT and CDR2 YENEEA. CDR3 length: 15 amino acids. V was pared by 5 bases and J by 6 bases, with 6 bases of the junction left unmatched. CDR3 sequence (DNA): TGTGCCAGCAGCGTTACTAGCGGGAGTTTCAATGAGCAGTTCTTC. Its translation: CASSVTSGSFNEQFF.

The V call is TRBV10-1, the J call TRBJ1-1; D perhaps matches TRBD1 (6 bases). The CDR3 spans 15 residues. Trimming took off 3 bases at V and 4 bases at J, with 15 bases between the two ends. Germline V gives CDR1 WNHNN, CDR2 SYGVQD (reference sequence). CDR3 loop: CASSDPGGQGTEAFF. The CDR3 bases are TGCGCCAGCAGTGACCCGGGGGGCCAGGGCACTGAAGCTTTCTTT.

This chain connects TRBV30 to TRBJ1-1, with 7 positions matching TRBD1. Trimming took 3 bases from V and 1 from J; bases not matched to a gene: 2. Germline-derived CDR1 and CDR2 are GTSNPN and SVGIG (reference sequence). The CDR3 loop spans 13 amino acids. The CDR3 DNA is TGTGCCTGGAGGGGACAGCCGAACACTGAAGCTTTCTTT. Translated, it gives CAWRGQPNTEAFF.

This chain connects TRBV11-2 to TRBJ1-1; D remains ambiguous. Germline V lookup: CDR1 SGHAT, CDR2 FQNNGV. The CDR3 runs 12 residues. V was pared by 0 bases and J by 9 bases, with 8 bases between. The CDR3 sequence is CASSLETNKAFF. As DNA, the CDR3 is TGTGCCAGCAGCTTAGAGACAAATAAAGCTTTCTTT.

CDR3 bases: TGTGCCAGTAGTCCATCGACAGGGGGTTTGAGCAATCAGCCCCAGCATTTT. Its protein is CASSPSTGGLSNQPQHF. V gene TRBV19 combines with J gene TRBJ1-5; 9 bases agree with TRBD1. Germline CDR1 LNHDA, CDR2 SQIVND (reference sequence). The V gene end was trimmed by 5 bases and the J gene end by 1 base; junction bases not matched to a gene: 9. The CDR3 spans 17 residues.

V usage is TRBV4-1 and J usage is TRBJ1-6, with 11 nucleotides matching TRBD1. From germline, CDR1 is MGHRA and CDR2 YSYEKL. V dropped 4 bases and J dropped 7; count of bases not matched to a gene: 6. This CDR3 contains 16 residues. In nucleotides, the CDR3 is TGCGCCAGCAGCCCTCGGACAGGGGGCGAGAATTCACCCCTCCACTTT. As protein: CASSPRTGGENSPLHF.

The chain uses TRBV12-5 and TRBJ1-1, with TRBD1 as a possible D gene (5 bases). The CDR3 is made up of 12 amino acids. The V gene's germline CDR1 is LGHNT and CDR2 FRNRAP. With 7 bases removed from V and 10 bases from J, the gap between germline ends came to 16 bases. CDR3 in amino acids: CASVGVPGGAFF. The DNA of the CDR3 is TGTGCTAGTGTGGGGGTTCCGGGGGGAGCTTTCTTT. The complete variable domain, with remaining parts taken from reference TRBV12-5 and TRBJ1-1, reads DARVTQTPRHKVTEMGQEVTMRCQPILGHNTVFWYRQTMMQGLELLAYFRNRAPLDDSGMPKDRFSAEMPDATLATLKIQPSEPRDSAVYFCASVGVPGGAFFGQGTRLTVV.